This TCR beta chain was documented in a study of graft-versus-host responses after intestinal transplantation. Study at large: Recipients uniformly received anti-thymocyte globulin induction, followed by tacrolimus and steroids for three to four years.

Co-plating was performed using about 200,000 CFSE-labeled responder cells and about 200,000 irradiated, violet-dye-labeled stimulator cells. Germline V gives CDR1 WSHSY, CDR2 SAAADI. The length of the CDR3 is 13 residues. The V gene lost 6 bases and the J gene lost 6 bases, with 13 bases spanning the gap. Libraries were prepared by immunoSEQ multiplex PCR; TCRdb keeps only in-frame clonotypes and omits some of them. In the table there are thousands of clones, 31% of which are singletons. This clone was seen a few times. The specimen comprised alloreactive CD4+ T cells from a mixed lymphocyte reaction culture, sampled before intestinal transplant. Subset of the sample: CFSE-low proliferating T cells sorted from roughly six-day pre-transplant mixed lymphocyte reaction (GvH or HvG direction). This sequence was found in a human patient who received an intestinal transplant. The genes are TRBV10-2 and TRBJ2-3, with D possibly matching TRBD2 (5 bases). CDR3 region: CASSRKRWDTQYF. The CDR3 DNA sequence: TGCGCCAGCAGCCGGAAGCGGTGGGATACGCAGTATTTT.